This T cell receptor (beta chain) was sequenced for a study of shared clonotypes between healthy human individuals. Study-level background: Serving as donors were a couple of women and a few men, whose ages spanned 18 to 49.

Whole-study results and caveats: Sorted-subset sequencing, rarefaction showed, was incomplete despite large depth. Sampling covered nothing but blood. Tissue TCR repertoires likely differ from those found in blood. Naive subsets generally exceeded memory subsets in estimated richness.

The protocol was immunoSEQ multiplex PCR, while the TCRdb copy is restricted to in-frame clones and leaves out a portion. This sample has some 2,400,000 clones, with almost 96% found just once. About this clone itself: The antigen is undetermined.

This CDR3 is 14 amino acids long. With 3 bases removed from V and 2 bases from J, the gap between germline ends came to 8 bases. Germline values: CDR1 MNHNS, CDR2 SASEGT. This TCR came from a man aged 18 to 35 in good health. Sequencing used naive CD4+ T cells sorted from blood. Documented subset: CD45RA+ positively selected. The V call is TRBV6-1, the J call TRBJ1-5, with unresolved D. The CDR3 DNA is TGTGCCAGCAGTGAGCCCCATGGCAATCAGCCCCAGCATTTT. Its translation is CASSEPHGNQPQHF.